These T cell receptor beta chains were read from a single sample in a study of blood T cell repertoires in COVID-19. Libraries were prepared by immunoSEQ multiplex PCR; TCRdb keeps only in-frame clonotypes and omits some of them. Found here are just under 85,000 clones, around four fifths of them singletons; the top ten hold over 15%. The sample was peripheral blood. The receptors shown here come from a woman aged 60 to 75 with acute or convalescent COVID-19. CDR3s include the opening cysteine and the closing phenylalanine or tryptophan. A D gene is named only where the DNA matches it firmly. The size entry is marked missing in some rows and otherwise reads once, few, many or a size class.

TGTGCCAGCAGCTTTGTCGTGACAGGGGACTATGGCTACACCTTC	CASSFVVTGDYGYTF	TRBV7-2	TRBJ1-2	-	TRBD1
TGTGCCAGCAGCTTAGAGGCCTCCTACGAGCAGTACTTC	CASSLEASYEQYF	TRBV11-2	TRBJ2-7	once	-
TGTGCCAGCAGCTCAGACAGGGGCACCTACGAGCAGTACTTC	CASSSDRGTYEQYF	TRBV7-2	TRBJ2-7	once	TRBD1
TGTGCCAGCAATTCCGGGACTAGCGGTATCGGGGAGCTGTTTTTT	CASNSGTSGIGELFF	TRBV6-5	TRBJ2-2	-	TRBD2
TGTGCCAGCAGCTTAGTAGGGGGCGCGGGTGGAAACACCATATATTTT	CASSLVGGAGGNTIYF	TRBV7-2	TRBJ1-3	once	TRBD1
TGTGCCAGCAGCCCGCCCGGGACTAGCGGGCCGTTCTTC	CASSPPGTSGPFF	TRBV12-3/TRBV12-4	TRBJ2-1	-	TRBD2
TGTGCCAGTATTCCGGCTAGCGGAGATTACAATGAGCAGTTCTTC	CASIPASGDYNEQFF	TRBV19	TRBJ2-1	-	TRBD2
TGTGCCAGCATTCGGACTAGCGGCTCCTACGAGCAGTACTTC	CASIRTSGSYEQYF	TRBV6-5	TRBJ2-7	once	TRBD2
TGTGCCAGCAGCGTAGGGACTAGCGGGGGCACGGAGCAGTTCTTC	CASSVGTSGGTEQFF	TRBV9	TRBJ2-1	few	TRBD2
TGCGCCAGCAGCTTGAAGACGGGATCCTACGAGCAGTACTTC	CASSLKTGSYEQYF	TRBV5-1	TRBJ2-7	once	-
TGTGCCAGCAGCCCTCGACCCCTAGCGGGGCCTTCCTACGAGCAGTACTTC	CASSPRPLAGPSYEQYF	TRBV9	TRBJ2-7	-	TRBD2
TGTGCCAGTAGTATAGGGCAGGCGGGTCAGCCCCAGCATTTT	CASSIGQAGQPQHF	TRBV19	TRBJ1-5	-	-
TGTGCCAGCACCAGGAACACAGATACGCAGTATTTT	CASTRNTDTQYF	TRBV7-2	TRBJ2-3	-	-
TGTGCCAGCAGCCGGACAGGGAATGGAGAGACCCAGTACTTC	CASSRTGNGETQYF	TRBV11-2	TRBJ2-5	once	TRBD1
TGTGCCAGCAGTGCGACAGGGGGTACTAATTCACCCCTCCACTTT	CASSATGGTNSPLHF	TRBV6-6	TRBJ1-6	-	TRBD1
TGTGCCACCAGCGTCGGCGGGTCGGCCTATCTTTACAATGAGCAGTTCTTC	CATSVGGSAYLYNEQFF	TRBV24-1	TRBJ2-1	-	-